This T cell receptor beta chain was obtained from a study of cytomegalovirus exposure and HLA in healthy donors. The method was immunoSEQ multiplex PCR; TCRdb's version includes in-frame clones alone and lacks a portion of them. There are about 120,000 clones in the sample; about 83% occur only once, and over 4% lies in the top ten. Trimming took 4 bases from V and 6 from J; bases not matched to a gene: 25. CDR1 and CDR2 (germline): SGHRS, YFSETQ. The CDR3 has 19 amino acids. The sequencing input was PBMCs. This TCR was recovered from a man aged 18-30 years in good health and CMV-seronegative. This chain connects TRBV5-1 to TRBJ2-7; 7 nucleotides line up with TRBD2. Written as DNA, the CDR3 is TGCGCCAGCAGCGGGTCGGGATCGGGATTCGGGGGGAGGGCCCCCGAGCAGTACTTC. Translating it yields CASSGSGSGFGGRAPEQYF.